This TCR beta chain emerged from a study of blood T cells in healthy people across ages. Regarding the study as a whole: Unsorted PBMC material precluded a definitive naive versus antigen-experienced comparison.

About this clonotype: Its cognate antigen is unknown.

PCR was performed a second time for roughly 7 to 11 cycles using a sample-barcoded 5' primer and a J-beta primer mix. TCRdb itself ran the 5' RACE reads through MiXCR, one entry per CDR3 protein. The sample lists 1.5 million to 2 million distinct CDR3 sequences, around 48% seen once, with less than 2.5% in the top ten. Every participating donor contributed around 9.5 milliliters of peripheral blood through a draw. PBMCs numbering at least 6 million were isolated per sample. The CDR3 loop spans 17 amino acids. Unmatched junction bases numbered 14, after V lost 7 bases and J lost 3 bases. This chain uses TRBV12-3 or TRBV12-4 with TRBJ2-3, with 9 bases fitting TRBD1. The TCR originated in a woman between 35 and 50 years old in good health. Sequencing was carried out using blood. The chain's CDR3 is CASIALGGQGITDTQYF. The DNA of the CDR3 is TGTGCCAGCATAGCGTTAGGGGGACAGGGAATTACAGATACGCAGTATTTT.